This passage covers 25 T cell receptor beta chains from one sample sequenced in a study of PD-1 blockade in classical Hodgkin lymphoma. The time point: cycle 4 day 1 (C4D1), after 6 weeks of nivolumab. Patients all relapsed after autologous stem cell transplantation, and there was variation in brentuximab vedotin exposure. After thawing, PBMCs were subjected to magnetic negative selection to isolate CD8+ T cells. Method: immunoSEQ multiplex PCR; TCRdb's copy keeps in-frame clones and lacks some. The sample shows about 8,100 clones, about four fifths of them seen only once. The material sequenced was CD8+ T cells from blood, taken before the fourth cycle of nivolumab. The receptor set was obtained from a human donor with classical Hodgkin lymphoma.

The chain has TRBV9 and TRBJ2-1; a possible D gene is TRBD2 (5 bases). Germline V CDR1 and CDR2: SGDLS, YYNGEE. Trimming took off 0 bases at V and 5 bases at J, with 15 bases between the two ends. The CDR3 extends over 16 amino acids. The CDR3 protein is CASSVVDGGWDNEQFF. The CDR3 DNA is TGTGCCAGCAGCGTAGTCGACGGCGGGTGGGACAATGAGCAGTTCTTC. Complete variable domain (other parts from reference TRBV9 and TRBJ2-1): DSGVTQTPKHLITATGQRVTLRCSPRSGDLSVYWYQQSLDQGLQFLIQYYNGEERAKGNILERFSAQQFPDLHSELNLSSLELGDSALYFCASSVVDGGWDNEQFFGPGTRLTVL.

This clone was seen only a few times. The chain joins TRBV2 to TRBJ1-4; 12 bases are a match to TRBD1. This CDR3 has 16 amino acids. Germline CDR1 SNHLY, CDR2 FYNNEI. The V and J ends lost 7 bases and 6 bases, in that order; junction bases with no gene match: 9. The DNA for the CDR3 is TGTGCCAGCAATTCCGGGACAGGGGGCGCTGATGAAAAACTGTTTTTT. Amino acids: CASNSGTGGADEKLFF.

V and J are TRBV7-6 and TRBJ1-2; possible D gene TRBD1, 6 bases. Germline lookup yields CDR1 SGHVS and CDR2 FNYEAQ. The CDR3 extends over 15 amino acids. Trimming pared 1 base from V and 1 base from J, leaving 10 bases between. The CDR3 here is CASSLEQGSNYGYTF. The CDR3, as DNA: TGTGCCAGCAGCTTAGAGCAGGGGAGTAACTATGGCTACACCTTC.

This clone has only one observation. The rearrangement joins TRBV18 to TRBJ1-1, with TRBD1 matching over 7 bases. Germline-derived CDR1 and CDR2 are KGHSH and LQKENI. Germline trimming cut 3 bases from V and 7 bases from J; bases unmatched to any gene: 17. There are 17 residues in the CDR3. The CDR3 nucleotides read TGTGCCAGCTCACCTGGGACAGAAGGAGTGCTGCGTGGTGAAGCTTTCTTT. This codes for CASSPGTEGVLRGEAFF.

This chain links TRBV11-3 with TRBJ2-2; D might be TRBD1 (5 bases). Trimming took off 5 bases at V and 4 bases at J, with 11 bases between the two ends. This CDR3 comprises 14 residues. CDR1 is SGHNT, CDR2 YENEEA, per germline. The DNA of the CDR3 is TGTGCCAGCAGCCAAAGGGGCTCCACCGGGGAGCTGTTTTTT. Amino acids: CASSQRGSTGELFF.

The chain employs TRBV30 and TRBJ1-1, with 9 bases lining up with TRBD1. Germline CDR1 GTSNPN, CDR2 SVGIG (reference sequence). The CDR3 consists of 14 residues. The V segment lost 4 bases and the J segment 3 bases; nucleotides outside the gene matches: 6. CDR3 region: CAWITGTGYTEAFF. CDR3 in DNA: TGTGCCTGGATTACGGGGACAGGGTACACTGAAGCTTTCTTT.

The gene calls are TRBV4-1 and TRBJ2-1; 10 nucleotides match TRBD2. Germline values: CDR1 MGHRA, CDR2 YSYEKL. The CDR3 extends over 20 amino acids. V was clipped by 0 bases and J by 6 bases; unmatched bases: 17. The CDR3 nucleotides are TGCGCCAGCAGCCAAGATGGGGTTAGCGGGGGGATACTACAAGGCAATGAGCAGTTCTTC. This encodes CASSQDGVSGGILQGNEQFF.

The rearrangement uses TRBV30 and TRBJ2-1; D ambiguous. The CDR3 runs to 13 residues. Trimming stripped 2 bases from V and 5 bases from J, with 10 bases between. Looked up from germline, CDR1 is GTSNPN and CDR2 is SVGIG (reference sequence). CDR3 in amino acids: CAWSLTGNNEQFF. DNA of the CDR3: TGTGCCTGGAGTTTGACCGGAAACAATGAGCAGTTCTTC.

The CDR3 loop reads CASSSPAEANTEAFF. CDR3 DNA sequence: TGTGCCAGCAGCTCCCCCGCGGAAGCGAACACTGAAGCTTTCTTT. The rearrangement links TRBV5-4 to TRBJ1-1; the D is unclear. CDR3 length: 15 amino acids. Germline V gene data show CDR1 as SGHNT and CDR2 as YYREEE (reference sequence). Trimming stripped 3 bases from V and 1 base from J, with 13 bases between.

V gene TRBV27 combines with J gene TRBJ2-5; D perhaps matches TRBD2 (6 bases). With the DNA end fitting TRBJ2-7 better, the J assignment may be wrong. The CDR3 contains 13 residues. Looked up from germline, CDR1 is MNHEY and CDR2 is SMNVEV (reference sequence). The CDR3 protein is CATAPRGTYEQYF. The CDR3 DNA is TGTGCCACCGCCCCCCGGGGGACGTACGAGCAGTACTTC.

The chain joins TRBV28 to TRBJ1-6; D is unclear. The germline V and J ends were trimmed by 8 bases and 4 bases, with 9 bases remaining between them. The CDR3 has 13 residues. Germline V gene data show CDR1 as MDHEN and CDR2 as SYDVKM. The CDR3 DNA follows: TGTGCCAGCTTCGGGATTTATAATTCACCCCTCCACTTT. Its protein is CASFGIYNSPLHF.

The V call is TRBV4-1, the J call TRBJ1-2, with 7 bases identical to TRBD1. Trimming at V came to 1 base and at J to 4 bases, leaving 6 bases not matched to a gene. CDR1 is MGHRA, CDR2 YSYEKL, per germline. The CDR3 contains 15 residues. CDR3 protein: CASSQVHRGSYGYTF. The CDR3 region has the DNA TGCGCCAGCAGCCAAGTCCACAGGGGAAGCTATGGCTACACCTTC.

This chain uses TRBV6-1 with TRBJ2-1, with a possible D match to TRBD1 (5 bases). CDR1 MNHNS and CDR2 SASEGT come from the germline V gene. The germline V and J ends were trimmed by 7 bases and 9 bases, with 7 bases remaining between them. The length of the CDR3 is 10 residues. The CDR3 DNA follows: TGTGCCAGCAACACAGGTGAGCAGTTCTTC. It yields the protein CASNTGEQFF.

V gene TRBV7-2 combines with J gene TRBJ2-1, with TRBD1 identical over 8 bases. This CDR3 has 14 residues. Germline CDR1 and CDR2: SGHTA and FQGNSA. Losses at the gene ends were 4 bases for V and 4 bases for J; bases not matched to a gene: 3. CDR3: CASSSTGEYNEQFF. The CDR3 region has the DNA TGTGCCAGCAGCTCGACAGGGGAATACAATGAGCAGTTCTTC.

The chain links TRBV6-5 to TRBJ1-5; 8 bases align to TRBD1. J lost 5 bases, V lost 11 bases, and 8 bases had no gene match. CDR1 and CDR2 (germline): MNHEY, SVGAGI. CDR3 length: 13 residues. The CDR3: CAARQGIDQPQHF. CDR3 coding DNA: TGTGCCGCAAGACAGGGGATAGATCAGCCCCAGCATTTT.

V usage is TRBV4-1 and J usage is TRBJ1-1, with unresolved D. The CDR3 is 14 residues long. Germline values: CDR1 MGHRA, CDR2 YSYEKL. Trimming removed 1 base at V and 7 bases at J, with 13 bases between. As DNA, the CDR3 is TGCGCCAGCAGCCAAGGAGAGGGTGGGAGTGAAGCTTTCTTT. Protein: CASSQGEGGSEAFF.

The V and J genes are TRBV10-1 and TRBJ2-5; 7 bases map to TRBD2. Germline CDR1 WNHNN, CDR2 SYGVQD (reference sequence). J lost 1 base, V lost 8 bases, and 4 bases had no gene match. This CDR3 region has 13 residues. The CDR3 reads CASAGEVQETQYF. Here the CDR3 DNA reads TGCGCCAGCGCGGGGGAAGTCCAAGAGACCCAGTACTTC.

The chain joins TRBV9 to TRBJ2-3; maybe TRBD2 (5 bases). CDR1 SGDLS and CDR2 YYNGEE come from the germline V gene. V lost 0 bases to trimming and J lost 10 bases, with 12 bases between them. CDR3 length equals 13 residues. This chain's CDR3 is CASSVAEGRPQYF. In nucleotides, the CDR3 is TGTGCCAGCAGCGTAGCTGAGGGTAGGCCGCAGTATTTT.

Only a few counts were recorded for this clone. This sequence joins TRBV7-9 and TRBJ1-5; D ambiguous. There are 14 residues in the CDR3. V lost 8 bases and J lost 0, with 11 bases in between. Germline CDR1 reads SEHNR; CDR2 reads FQNEAQ (reference sequence). The chain's CDR3 is CASAAAYSNQPQHF. The CDR3 nucleotides are TGTGCCAGCGCTGCCGCATATAGCAATCAGCCCCAGCATTTT.

V usage is TRBV4-2 and J usage is TRBJ2-7; 7 bases align to TRBD1. V shed 5 bases, J shed 2 bases, and the junction held 9 bases outside the gene matches. This CDR3 has 15 amino acids. Germline CDR1 is LGHNA and CDR2 is YNFKEQ. In DNA form, the CDR3 reads TGTGCCAGCAGCTTTCGGGACAGTCACACCTACGAGCAGTACTTC. Its translation is CASSFRDSHTYEQYF.

The chain links TRBV7-3 to TRBJ2-2, with D unresolved. This CDR3 spans 14 amino acids. V was clipped by 5 bases and J by 1 base, with 8 bases between them. Germline loops: CDR1 SGHTA, CDR2 FQGTGA. The CDR3 region is CASSPPGNTGELFF. For the CDR3, the DNA is TGTGCCAGCAGCCCTCCCGGGAACACCGGGGAGCTGTTTTTT.

There are a few counts of this clone. The chain combines TRBV6-6 with TRBJ2-1; no definite D call. Germline loops: CDR1 MNHNY, CDR2 SVGAGI (reference sequence). Trimming pared 2 bases from V and 4 bases from J, leaving 15 bases between. The CDR3 is made up of 16 amino acids. As DNA, the CDR3 is TGTGCCAGCAGTTACCCGGACGGCCTCTGGTACAATGAGCAGTTCTTC. Residues: CASSYPDGLWYNEQFF.

The chain is built from TRBV30 and TRBJ1-3, with unresolved D. The CDR3 contains 14 residues. The V end was cut by 2 bases, the J end by 0 bases, with 8 bases between. Germline V gene data show CDR1 as GTSNPN and CDR2 as SVGIG (reference sequence). The CDR3 DNA reads as TGTGCCTGGAGTAAGGGAGCCTCTGGAAACACCATATATTTT. Translating it yields CAWSKGASGNTIYF.

This clone was seen just once. The chain recombines TRBV19 with TRBJ1-1; D is perhaps TRBD1 (6 bases). Germline CDR1 is LNHDA and CDR2 is SQIVND (reference sequence). Deletions cut 1 base from V and 5 bases from J, with 11 bases between. The CDR3 runs 14 residues. The CDR3 spells CASSIGLRGTEAFF. For the CDR3, the DNA is TGTGCCAGTAGTATAGGTCTCAGGGGAACTGAAGCTTTCTTT.

The J gene is TRBJ2-6, the V gene TRBV10-3, with D perhaps matching TRBD1 (5 bases). Trimming removed 5 bases from V and 1 base from J, with 12 bases in between. This CDR3 comprises 16 residues. Per germline, CDR1 ENHRY and CDR2 SYGVKD. In nucleotides, the CDR3 is TGTGCCATCAGTCCACAGGTCTTATCTGGGGCCAACGTCCTGACTTTC. Translated, it gives CAISPQVLSGANVLTF.